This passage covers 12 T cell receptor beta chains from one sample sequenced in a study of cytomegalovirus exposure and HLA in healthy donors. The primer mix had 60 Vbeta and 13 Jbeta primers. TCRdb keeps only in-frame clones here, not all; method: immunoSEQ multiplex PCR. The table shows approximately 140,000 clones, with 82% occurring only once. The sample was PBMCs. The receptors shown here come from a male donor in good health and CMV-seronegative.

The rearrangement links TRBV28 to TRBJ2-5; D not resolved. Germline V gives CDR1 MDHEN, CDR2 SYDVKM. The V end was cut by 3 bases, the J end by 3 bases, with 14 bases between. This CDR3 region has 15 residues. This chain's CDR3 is CASSLAEASKETQYF. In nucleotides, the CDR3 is TGTGCCAGCAGTTTGGCTGAGGCCTCTAAAGAGACCCAGTACTTC.

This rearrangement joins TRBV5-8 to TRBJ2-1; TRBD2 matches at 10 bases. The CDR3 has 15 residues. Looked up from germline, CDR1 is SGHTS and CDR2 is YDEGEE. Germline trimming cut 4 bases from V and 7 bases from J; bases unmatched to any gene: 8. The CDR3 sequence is CASSLIAGGGNEQFF. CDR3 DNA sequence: TGTGCCAGCAGCCTTATAGCGGGAGGAGGGAATGAGCAGTTCTTC.

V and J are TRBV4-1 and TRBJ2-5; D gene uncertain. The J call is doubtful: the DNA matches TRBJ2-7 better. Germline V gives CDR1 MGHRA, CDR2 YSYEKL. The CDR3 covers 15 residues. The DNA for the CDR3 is TGCGCCAGCAGCCAAGATAGGTGGGGCTCCTACGAGCAGTACTTC. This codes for CASSQDRWGSYEQYF.

For the CDR3, the DNA is TGTGCCAGCTCACCTCTACTCGGGAGTGAAAAAGGACTGTTTTTT. Translation gives CASSPLLGSEKGLFF. This chain links TRBV18 with TRBJ1-4, with no clear D. This CDR3 contains 15 residues. V lost 3 bases to trimming and J lost 13 bases, with 21 bases between them. Looked up from germline, CDR1 is KGHSH and CDR2 is LQKENI.

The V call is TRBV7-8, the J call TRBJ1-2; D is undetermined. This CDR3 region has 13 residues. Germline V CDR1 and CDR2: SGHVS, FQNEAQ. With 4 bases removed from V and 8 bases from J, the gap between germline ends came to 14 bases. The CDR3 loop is CASSYNTMMGYTF. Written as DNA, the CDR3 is TGTGCCAGCAGCTATAATACTATGATGGGCTACACCTTC.

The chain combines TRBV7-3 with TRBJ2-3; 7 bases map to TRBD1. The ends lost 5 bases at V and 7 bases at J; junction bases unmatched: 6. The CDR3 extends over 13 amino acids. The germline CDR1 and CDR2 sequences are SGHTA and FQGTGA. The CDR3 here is CASSVKQGNTQYF. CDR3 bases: TGTGCCAGCAGCGTAAAACAGGGGAATACGCAGTATTTT.

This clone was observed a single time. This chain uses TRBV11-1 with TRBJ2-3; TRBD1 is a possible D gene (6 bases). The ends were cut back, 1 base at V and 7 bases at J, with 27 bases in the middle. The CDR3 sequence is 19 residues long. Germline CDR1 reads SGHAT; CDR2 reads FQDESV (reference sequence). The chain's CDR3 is CASSLEGDGAIRRGNTQYF. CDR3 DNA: TGTGCCAGCAGCTTAGAGGGTGATGGGGCAATACGCAGGGGAAATACGCAGTATTTT.

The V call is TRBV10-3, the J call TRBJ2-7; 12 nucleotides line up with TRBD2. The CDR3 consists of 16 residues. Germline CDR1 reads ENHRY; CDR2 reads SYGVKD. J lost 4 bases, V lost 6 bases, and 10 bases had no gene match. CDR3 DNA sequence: TGTGCCATCAGCACATCACCGGGACTAGCGGGTTACGAGCAGTACTTC. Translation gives CAISTSPGLAGYEQYF.

CDR3 DNA sequence: TGTGCCAGCAGCCAGGGGTTCACTGAAGCTTTCTTT. Amino acid sequence: CASSQGFTEAFF. V is TRBV5-6 and J is TRBJ1-1; a weak D match, TRBD1 (6 bases). The CDR3 length is 12 residues. Germline V lookup: CDR1 SGHDT, CDR2 YYEEEE. Trimming pared 4 bases from V and 4 bases from J, leaving 8 bases between.

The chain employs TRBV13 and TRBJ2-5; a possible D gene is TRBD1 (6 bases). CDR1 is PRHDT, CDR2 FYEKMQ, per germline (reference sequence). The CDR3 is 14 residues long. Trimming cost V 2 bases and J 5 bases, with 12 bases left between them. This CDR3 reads CASSLWGRGETQYF. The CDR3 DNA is TGTGCCAGCAGCTTATGGGGGCGCGGGGAGACCCAGTACTTC.

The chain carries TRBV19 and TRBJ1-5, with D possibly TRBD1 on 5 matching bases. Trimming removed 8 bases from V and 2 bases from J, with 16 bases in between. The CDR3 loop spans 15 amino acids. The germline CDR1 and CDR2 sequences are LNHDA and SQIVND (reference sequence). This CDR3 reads CASDPGGRGNQPQHF. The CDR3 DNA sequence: TGTGCCAGTGACCCGGGGGGTAGGGGCAATCAGCCCCAGCATTTT.

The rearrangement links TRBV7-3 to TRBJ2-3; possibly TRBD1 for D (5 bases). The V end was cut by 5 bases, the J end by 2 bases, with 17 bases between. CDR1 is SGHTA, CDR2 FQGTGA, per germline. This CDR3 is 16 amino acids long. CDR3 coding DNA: TGTGCCAGCAGCGAAACCGGTGGGGCTTACACAGATACGCAGTATTTT. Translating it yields CASSETGGAYTDTQYF. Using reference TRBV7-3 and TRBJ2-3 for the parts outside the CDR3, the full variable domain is GAGVSQTPSNKVTEKGKYVELRCDPISGHTALYWYRQSLGQGPEFLIYFQGTGAADDSGLPNDRFFAVRPEGSVSTLKIQRTERGDSAVYLCASSETGGAYTDTQYFGPGTRLTVL.